This TCR beta chain was observed in a study of immune cell composition in non-small cell lung cancer. Study findings and constraints: Overall clonality, unlike maximal tumour-associated clone frequency, did not predict TIL reactivity. Tumour TCR-beta clonality was not significantly tied to smoking pack-years.

Repertoires were generated with immunoSEQ multiplex PCR, while TCRdb's copy carries only in-frame clones and drops some. The sample yields thousands of clones, over 65% seen once. The CDR3 extends over 15 amino acids. CDR1 KGHSH and CDR2 LQKENI come from the germline V gene. Trimming took off 1 base at V and 1 base at J, with 10 bases between the two ends. Worth noting for this clone: What it binds is unknown.

Normal lung sampling was at least 3 cm from the tumour, as distant as possible. The clonotype was recovered from a human donor with non-small cell lung cancer. The sample was non-adjacent lung tissue. The chain uses TRBV18 and TRBJ1-1, with no clear D. The CDR3 protein is CASSPLSSQNTEAFF. The CDR3 DNA is TGTGCCAGCTCACCACTTTCCTCACAGAACACTGAAGCTTTCTTT.